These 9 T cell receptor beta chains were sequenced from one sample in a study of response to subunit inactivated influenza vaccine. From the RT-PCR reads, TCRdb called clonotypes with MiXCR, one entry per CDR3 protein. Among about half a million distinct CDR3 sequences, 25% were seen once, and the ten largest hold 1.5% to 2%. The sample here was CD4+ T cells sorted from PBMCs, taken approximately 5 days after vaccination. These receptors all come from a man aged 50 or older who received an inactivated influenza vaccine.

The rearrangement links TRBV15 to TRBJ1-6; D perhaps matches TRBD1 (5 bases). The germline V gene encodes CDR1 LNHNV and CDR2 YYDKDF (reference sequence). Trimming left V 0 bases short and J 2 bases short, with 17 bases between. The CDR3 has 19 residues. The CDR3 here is CATSRDTTGGRTYNSPLHF. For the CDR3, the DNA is TGTGCCACCAGCAGAGATACAACCGGGGGTCGCACCTATAATTCACCCCTCCACTTT.

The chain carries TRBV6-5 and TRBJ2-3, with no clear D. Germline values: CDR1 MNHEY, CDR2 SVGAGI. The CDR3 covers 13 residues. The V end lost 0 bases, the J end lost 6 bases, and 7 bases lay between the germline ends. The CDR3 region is CASSYSSTDTQYF. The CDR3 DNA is TGTGCCAGCAGTTACTCAAGTACTGATACGCAGTATTTT.

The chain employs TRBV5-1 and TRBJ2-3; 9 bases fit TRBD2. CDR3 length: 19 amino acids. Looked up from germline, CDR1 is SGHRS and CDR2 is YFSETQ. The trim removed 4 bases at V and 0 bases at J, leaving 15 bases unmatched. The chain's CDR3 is CASSPSRGRATFSTDTQYF. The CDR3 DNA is TGCGCCAGCAGCCCCTCCCGCGGGAGGGCCACGTTTAGCACAGATACGCAGTATTTT.

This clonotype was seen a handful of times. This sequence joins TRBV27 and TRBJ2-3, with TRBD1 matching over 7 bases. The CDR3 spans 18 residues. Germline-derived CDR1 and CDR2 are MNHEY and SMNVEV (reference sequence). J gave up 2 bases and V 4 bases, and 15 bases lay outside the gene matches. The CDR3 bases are TGTGCCAGCAGTTCACCTCCAAAAAGGGACAGCTCCACAGATACGCAGTATTTT. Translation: CASSSPPKRDSSTDTQYF.

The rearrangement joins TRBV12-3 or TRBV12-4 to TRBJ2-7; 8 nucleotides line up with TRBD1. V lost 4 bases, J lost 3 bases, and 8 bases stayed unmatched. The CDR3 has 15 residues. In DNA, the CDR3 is TGTGCCAGCAGTTATACCACAGGGGGTTACTACGAGCAGTACTTC. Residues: CASSYTTGGYYEQYF.

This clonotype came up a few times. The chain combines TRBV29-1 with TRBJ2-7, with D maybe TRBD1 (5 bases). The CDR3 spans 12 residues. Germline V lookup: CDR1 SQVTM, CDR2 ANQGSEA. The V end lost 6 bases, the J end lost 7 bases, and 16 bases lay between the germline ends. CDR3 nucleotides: TGCAGCGTGCGCCGACCAGGGTTTGAGCAGTACTTC. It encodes CSVRRPGFEQYF.

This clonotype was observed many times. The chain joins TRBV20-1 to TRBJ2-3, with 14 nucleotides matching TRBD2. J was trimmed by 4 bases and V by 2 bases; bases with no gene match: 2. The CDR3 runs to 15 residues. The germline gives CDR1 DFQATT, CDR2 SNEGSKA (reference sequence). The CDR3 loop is CSARRLAGGPDTQYF. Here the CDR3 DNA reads TGCAGTGCTAGAAGACTAGCGGGAGGGCCAGATACGCAGTATTTT.

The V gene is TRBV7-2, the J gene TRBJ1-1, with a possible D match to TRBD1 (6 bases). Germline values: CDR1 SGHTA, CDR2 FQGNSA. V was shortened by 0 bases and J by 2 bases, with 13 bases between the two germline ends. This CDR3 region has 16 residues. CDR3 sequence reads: CASSLAGARLNTEAFF. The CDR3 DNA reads TGTGCCAGCAGCTTAGCGGGGGCACGACTCAACACTGAAGCTTTCTTT.

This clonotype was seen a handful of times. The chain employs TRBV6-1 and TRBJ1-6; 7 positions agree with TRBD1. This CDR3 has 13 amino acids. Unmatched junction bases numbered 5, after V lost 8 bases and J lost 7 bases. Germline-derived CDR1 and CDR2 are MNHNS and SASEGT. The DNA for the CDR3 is TGTGCCAGCTCGGGGACAGTGAATTCACCCCTCCACTTT. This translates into CASSGTVNSPLHF.